These 29 T cell receptor beta chains originate from one sample sequenced in a study of beta chain features in type 1 diabetes. The study's findings and limits: Significant though moderate, a shortening of TCRB CDR3s appeared in all four CD4+ subsets of Type 1 diabetes patients.

Sequenced material consisted of expressed TCRB transcripts (all of the isolated RNA was reverse transcribed). The protocol was immunoSEQ multiplex PCR, while the TCRdb copy is restricted to in-frame clones and leaves out a portion. The sample lists some 700,000 clones; 13% were seen once. What these receptors recognize is not known. Input material: naive CD4+ T cells from blood. All receptors come from a man aged 18-30 years with type 1 diabetes.

This clone was observed a few times. This chain uses TRBV5-1 with TRBJ2-6; 7 bases are a match to TRBD1. The CDR3 covers 17 residues. The V gene's germline CDR1 is SGHRS and CDR2 YFSETQ. J lost 0 bases, V lost 4 bases, and 7 bases had no gene match. The CDR3 protein is CASSLLGTVSGANVLTF. CDR3 sequence (DNA): TGCGCCAGCAGCCTGCTTGGGACAGTCTCTGGGGCCAACGTCCTGACTTTC.

Worth noting for this clone: Within the sample, other DNA sequences also encode this same CDR3. The V gene is TRBV6-5, the J gene TRBJ1-3; no clear D gene. Trimming stripped 0 bases from V and 0 bases from J, with 3 bases between. Germline V gene lookup returns CDR1 MNHEY and CDR2 SVGAGI. The CDR3 sequence is 14 residues long. CDR3: CASSYSVSGNTIYF. The DNA of the CDR3 is TGTGCCAGCAGTTACTCCGTCTCTGGAAACACCATATATTTT.

V usage is TRBV4-1 and J usage is TRBJ1-6; 10 nucleotides align to TRBD1. Germline V lookup: CDR1 MGHRA, CDR2 YSYEKL. CDR3 size: 15 residues. The junction had 1 base not matched to a gene; V was cut back by 4 bases and J by 4 bases. The DNA for the CDR3 is TGCGCCAGCAGCCCGGGACAGGGGTATAATTCACCCCTCCACTTT. It yields the protein CASSPGQGYNSPLHF.

V is TRBV14 and J is TRBJ2-6; D unresolved. V lost 0 bases to trimming and J lost 0 bases, with 6 bases between them. In germline, CDR1 is SGHDN, CDR2 FVKESK. The CDR3 is 16 amino acids. Here the CDR3 reads CASSQDTGSGANVLTF. CDR3 in DNA: TGTGCCAGCAGCCAAGATACGGGCTCTGGGGCCAACGTCCTGACTTTC.

Only a few counts were recorded for this clone. This sequence joins TRBV5-6 and TRBJ2-1; D remains ambiguous. The germline gives CDR1 SGHDT, CDR2 YYEEEE. The CDR3 sequence is 17 residues long. V was cut by 3 bases and J by 1 base, with 17 bases left in between. The CDR3 is CASSYNLGSASYNEQFF. The DNA of the CDR3 is TGTGCCAGCAGCTACAACTTAGGGTCTGCTTCCTACAATGAGCAGTTCTTC.

This clone was recorded a few times. This chain joins TRBV4-1 and TRBJ1-1, with D perhaps matching TRBD1 (5 bases). Looked up from germline, CDR1 is MGHRA and CDR2 is YSYEKL. The CDR3 covers 12 residues. V shed 4 bases and J shed 8 bases, with 11 bases lying between them. The CDR3 coding sequence is TGCGCCAGCAGCCTAAGACAGAACGAAGCTTTCTTT. It is translated as CASSLRQNEAFF.

A remark on this clone: At one end the junction does not follow the germline gene, possibly because of a read error. Within the sample, other DNA sequences also encode this same CDR3. The chain carries TRBV30 and TRBJ1-2; no clear D. The CDR3 has 14 amino acids. Germline V CDR1 and CDR2: GTSNPN, SVGIG (reference sequence). The CDR3 coding sequence is TGTGCCTGGAGTGATCGTCGCCTGAACTATGGTTACACCTTC. This sequence encodes CAWSDRRLNYGYTF.

This chain connects TRBV11-3 to TRBJ2-3; unclear D gene. In germline, CDR1 is SGHNT, CDR2 YENEEA. V was pared by 2 bases and J by 2 bases, with 5 bases between. The CDR3 length is 13 residues. CDR3 bases: TGTGCCAGCAGCTTAAGGGTCACAGATACGCAGTATTTT. Protein sequence: CASSLRVTDTQYF.

This chain joins TRBV30 and TRBJ1-5; D is unresolved. Trimming stripped 0 bases from V and 1 base from J, with 13 bases between. Germline V gene sequence: CDR1 GTSNPN, CDR2 SVGIG (reference sequence). CDR3 length: 16 amino acids. The CDR3 region has the DNA TGTGCCTGGAGTGTTCGGGGTATTACGAGCAATCAGCCCCAGCATTTT. This encodes CAWSVRGITSNQPQHF.

This clone turned up a few times. Compared with germline, one end of the junction differs, possibly owing to a read error. This rearrangement joins TRBV7-9 to TRBJ1-4; 9 bases are a match to TRBD1. There are 11 residues in the CDR3. The germline gives CDR1 SEHNR, CDR2 FQNEAQ (reference sequence). The CDR3 region is CASSSGTGPRF. CDR3 DNA sequence: TGTGCCAGCAGCTCCGGGACAGGGCCACGTTTT. The whole variable domain, filled in from reference TRBV7-9 and TRBJ1-4, reads DTGVSQNPRHKITKRGQNVTFRCDPISEHNRLYWYRQTLGQGPEFLTYFQNEAQLEKSRLLSDRFSAERPKGSFSTLEIQRTEQGDSAMYLCASSSGTGPRFGSGTQLSVL.

This chain uses TRBV6-6 with TRBJ1-2; a weak D match, TRBD1 (6 bases). The CDR3 has 14 amino acids. Germline CDR1 reads MNHNY; CDR2 reads SVGAGI (reference sequence). Trimming stripped 0 bases from V and 6 bases from J, with 11 bases between. CDR3 sequence (DNA): TGTGCCAGCAGTTACTCGTCGGGGGCCAATGGCTACACCTTC. Translated: CASSYSSGANGYTF.

This clone was counted only a few times. V is TRBV15 and J is TRBJ2-1; the D is unclear. The CDR3 consists of 14 residues. Germline loops: CDR1 LNHNV, CDR2 YYDKDF (reference sequence). The V gene lost 5 bases and the J gene lost 0 bases, with 8 bases spanning the gap. CDR3 coding DNA: TGTGCCACCAGCGATTCTAGCTCCTACAATGAGCAGTTCTTC. Translation: CATSDSSSYNEQFF.

V is TRBV5-4 and J is TRBJ1-2, with D possibly being TRBD1 (5 bases). The V end lost 4 bases, the J end lost 7 bases, and 26 bases lay between the germline ends. Germline V gives CDR1 SGHNT, CDR2 YYREEE (reference sequence). This CDR3 contains 17 residues. For the CDR3, the DNA is TGTGCCAGCAGCCCAGGACCGGGACTAACTCAGCGGGGTGGCTACACCTTC. It yields the protein CASSPGPGLTQRGGYTF.

This CDR3 reads CSVEGGPAVNTEAFF. The CDR3 nucleotides read TGCAGCGTTGAGGGGGGCCCGGCCGTGAACACTGAAGCTTTCTTT. The chain uses TRBV29-1 and TRBJ1-1, with D possibly matching TRBD1 (6 bases). Germline V gives CDR1 SQVTM, CDR2 ANQGSEA. The ends were cut back, 3 bases at V and 0 bases at J, with 14 bases in the middle. This CDR3 has 15 amino acids.

The table lists this clone with a few counts. V usage is TRBV30 and J usage is TRBJ2-3; perhaps TRBD1 as D (5 bases). Trimming pared 2 bases from V and 2 bases from J, leaving 14 bases between. This CDR3 is 15 amino acids long. CDR1 and CDR2 from the germline V gene are GTSNPN and SVGIG (reference sequence). The CDR3 nucleotides are TGTGCCTGGAGTAATGAGCCGGACATCACAGATACGCAGTATTTT. Encoded protein: CAWSNEPDITDTQYF. Full variable domain (remainder filled in from reference TRBV30 and TRBJ2-3): SQTIHQWPATLVQPVGSPLSLECTVEGTSNPNLYWYRQAAGRGLQLLFYSVGIGQISSEVPQNLSASRPQDRQFILSSKKLLLSDSGFYLCAWSNEPDITDTQYFGPGTRLTVL.

The CDR3: CASSEFPGTGYGYTF. The CDR3 DNA reads TGCGCCAGCAGTGAGTTCCCAGGAACGGGCTATGGCTACACCTTC. V gene TRBV10-2 combines with J gene TRBJ1-2, with D hard to call. The CDR3 runs to 15 residues. The V end lost 1 base, the J end lost 4 bases, and 13 bases lay between the germline ends. The germline V gene encodes CDR1 WSHSY and CDR2 SAAADI.

This clone has more than one count but fewer than ten. Other DNA sequences in the sample encode the same CDR3. The chain has TRBV6-5 and TRBJ1-5; possible D gene TRBD1, 5 bases. This CDR3 spans 15 amino acids. V was cut by 0 bases and J by 2 bases, with 8 bases left in between. Per germline, CDR1 MNHEY and CDR2 SVGAGI. CDR3 amino acids: CASSYSGEGNQPQHF. The DNA of the CDR3 is TGTGCCAGCAGTTACTCAGGGGAGGGCAATCAGCCCCAGCATTTT.

This clone was seen only a few times. V gene TRBV13 combines with J gene TRBJ1-2; D is ambiguous. The CDR3 is 12 residues long. Germline V gives CDR1 PRHDT, CDR2 FYEKMQ (reference sequence). Trimming left V 4 bases short and J 4 bases short, with 7 bases between. CDR3 sequence reads: CASSSQVYGYTF. The CDR3 DNA follows: TGTGCCAGCAGCTCTCAAGTCTATGGCTACACCTTC. The variable domain in full, completed from reference TRBV13 and TRBJ1-2, reads AAGVIQSPRHLIKEKRETATLKCYPIPRHDTVYWYQQGPGQDPQFLISFYEKMQSDKGSIPDRFSAQQFSDYHSELNMSSLELGDSALYFCASSSQVYGYTFGSGTRLTVV.

V usage is TRBV11-2 and J usage is TRBJ1-5, with no clear D. The CDR3 contains 13 residues. Germline V gives CDR1 SGHAT, CDR2 FQNNGV. The germline V and J ends were trimmed by 3 bases and 7 bases, with 10 bases remaining between them. The CDR3 here is CASSFAERQPQHF. For the CDR3, the DNA is TGTGCCAGCAGCTTCGCCGAACGCCAGCCCCAGCATTTT.

This chain joins TRBV6-5 and TRBJ1-5, with TRBD1 matching over 8 bases. The CDR3 consists of 15 residues. Trimming took 7 bases from V and 4 from J; bases not matched to a gene: 9. Looked up from germline, CDR1 is MNHEY and CDR2 is SVGAGI. The DNA for the CDR3 is TGTGCCAGCACCTCCGGACAGGGAGGAAATCAGCCCCAGCATTTT. It specifies CASTSGQGGNQPQHF.

The chain joins TRBV6-1 to TRBJ2-3, with 8 bases identical to TRBD2. J lost 6 bases, V lost 6 bases, and 11 bases had no gene match. The CDR3 has 15 residues. The germline CDR1 and CDR2 sequences are MNHNS and SASEGT. The CDR3 spells CASRGVSGVRDTQYF. DNA for the CDR3: TGTGCCAGCAGGGGGGTTAGCGGGGTTCGGGATACGCAGTATTTT.

The V and J genes are TRBV29-1 and TRBJ1-3; D perhaps matches TRBD1 (5 bases). V was trimmed by 7 bases and J by 0 bases, leaving 13 bases between them. In germline, CDR1 is SQVTM, CDR2 ANQGSEA. The CDR3 is 14 amino acids. The DNA of the CDR3 is TGCAGCGCCAATACAGGTTACTCTGGAAACACCATATATTTT. The encoded protein is CSANTGYSGNTIYF. The full variable domain, its missing parts supplied by reference TRBV29-1 and TRBJ1-3, is SAVISQKPSRDICQRGTSLTIQCQVDSQVTMMFWYRQQPGQSLTLIATANQGSEATYESGFVIDKFPISRPNLTFSTLTVSNMSPEDSSIYLCSANTGYSGNTIYFGEGSWLTVV.

This clone appeared a few times. CDR3 amino acids: CASRGTSGQQYF. The DNA of the CDR3 is TGTGCCAGCAGGGGGACTAGCGGGCAGCAGTACTTC. V usage is TRBV6-6 and J usage is TRBJ2-4; TRBD2 matches 12 bases. V lost 6 bases and J lost 13; bases outside the gene matches: 4. Germline V lookup: CDR1 MNHNY, CDR2 SVGAGI (reference sequence). The CDR3 is 12 residues long.

This clone occurred a few times. This sequence joins TRBV5-1 and TRBJ1-2, with TRBD1 matching 7 bases. Germline V gives CDR1 SGHRS, CDR2 YFSETQ. Losses at the gene ends were 4 bases for V and 1 base for J; bases not matched to a gene: 4. The CDR3 spans 14 residues. The CDR3 sequence: CASSQGQHNYGYTF. The CDR3 DNA sequence: TGCGCCAGCAGCCAGGGACAGCATAACTATGGCTACACCTTC.

This clone was recorded a few times. This chain links TRBV12-5 with TRBJ2-1; no definite D call. The CDR3 is 12 amino acids. V was trimmed by 4 bases and J by 7 bases, leaving 8 bases between them. Germline V lookup: CDR1 LGHNT, CDR2 FRNRAP. CDR3 bases: TGTGCTAGTGGTTCGAGAGGTAATGAGCAGTTCTTC. Amino acids: CASGSRGNEQFF. Based on the CDR3 plus reference TRBV12-5 and TRBJ2-1, the full variable domain is DARVTQTPRHKVTEMGQEVTMRCQPILGHNTVFWYRQTMMQGLELLAYFRNRAPLDDSGMPKDRFSAEMPDATLATLKIQPSEPRDSAVYFCASGSRGNEQFFGPGTRLTVL.

This clone has only a few counts. J is TRBJ1-2 and V is TRBV6-5, with 9 positions matching TRBD1. Germline V gene sequence: CDR1 MNHEY, CDR2 SVGAGI. J lost 8 bases, V lost 4 bases, and 11 bases had no gene match. The CDR3 runs 15 residues. CDR3 amino acids: CASSSPQGAIDGYTF. The CDR3, as DNA: TGTGCCAGCAGTTCGCCACAGGGGGCGATCGACGGCTACACCTTC.

This clone turned up a few times. The chain uses TRBV30 and TRBJ2-2; D is possibly TRBD1 (5 bases). V was trimmed by 0 bases and J by 7 bases, leaving 12 bases between them. Germline V CDR1 and CDR2: GTSNPN, SVGIG (reference sequence). CDR3 size: 14 residues. The CDR3 reads CAWSVAWGGGELFF. CDR3 nucleotides: TGTGCCTGGAGTGTGGCATGGGGCGGCGGGGAGCTGTTTTTT.

The V call is TRBV5-1, the J call TRBJ2-4; D might be TRBD2 (6 bases). The CDR3 is 13 residues long. Germline V CDR1 and CDR2: SGHRS, YFSETQ. Trimming pared 7 bases from V and 6 bases from J, leaving 14 bases between. CDR3 amino acids: CASGEDVGNIQYF. The CDR3 DNA reads as TGCGCCAGCGGGGAGGACGTTGGAAACATTCAGTACTTC.

The chain employs TRBV5-1 and TRBJ1-2, with unresolved D. The CDR3 extends over 16 amino acids. Germline V gene sequence: CDR1 SGHRS, CDR2 YFSETQ. V lost 4 bases and J lost 6, with 22 bases in between. The CDR3 DNA is TGCGCCAGCAGCACACCATGGGCCATAGCCCCGGATGGCTACACCTTC. Translating gives CASSTPWAIAPDGYTF. The full variable domain, completed using reference TRBV5-1 and TRBJ1-2, is KAGVTQTPRYLIKTRGQQVTLSCSPISGHRSVSWYQQTPGQGLQFLFEYFSETQRNKGNFPGRFSGRQFSNSRSEMNVSTLELGDSALYLCASSTPWAIAPDGYTFGSGTRLTVV.